The rows below give T cell receptor beta chains drawn from one sample of a study of CD8 T cells in ankylosing spondylitis. TCRdb itself ran the 5' RACE reads through MiXCR, one entry per CDR3 protein. The sample holds around 120,000 distinct CDR3 sequences; 24% are singletons and the top ten take 9% to 15%. Sequencing was carried out using synovial fluid, either unsorted or a sorted T cell fraction (not recorded which). These receptor sequences come from a male donor with ankylosing spondylitis. CDR3s include the opening cysteine and the closing phenylalanine or tryptophan. Each record gives: clone size, V gene, D gene, J gene, CDR3 protein, CDR3 DNA. A D gene is named only where the DNA matches it firmly. Not every row has a clone size; where given, it reads once, few, many or a size class.

>NA|TRBV19|NA|TRBJ2-5
CASSPPGVRETQYF
TGTGCCAGTAGCCCTCCGGGAGTAAGAGAGACCCAGTACTTC
>few|TRBV12-3/TRBV12-4|NA|TRBJ1-6
CASSLGRERSPLHF
TGTGCCAGCAGTTTGGGCAGGGAAAGGTCACCCCTCCACTTT
>NA|TRBV28|TRBD1|TRBJ2-1
CASSEGQGLRNEQFF
TGTGCCAGCAGCGAAGGACAGGGTTTAAGAAATGAGCAGTTCTTC
>NA|TRBV15|NA|TRBJ2-1
CATSRVNGPYNEQFF
TGTGCCACCAGCAGAGTTAACGGCCCCTACAATGAGCAGTTCTTC
>many|TRBV3-1|TRBD1|TRBJ1-6
CASSRRDRDSPLHF
TGTGCCAGCAGCCGCCGGGACAGGGACTCACCCCTCCACTTT
>NA|TRBV11-2|NA|TRBJ1-6
CASSLVTGAHSPLHF
TGTGCCAGCAGCTTAGTCACGGGGGCGCATTCACCCCTCCACTTT
>NA|TRBV30|NA|TRBJ2-1
CAWSGDSNEQFF
TGTGCCTGGAGTGGAGACAGCAATGAGCAGTTCTTC
>few|TRBV19|NA|TRBJ2-2
CASSRASGVTGELFF
TGTGCCAGTAGTCGTGCTTCGGGGGTCACCGGGGAGCTGTTTTTT
>many|TRBV20-1|NA|TRBJ1-4
CSAKSGEKLFF
TGCAGTGCTAAATCGGGTGAAAAACTGTTTTTT
>many|TRBV5-1|TRBD2|TRBJ2-4
CASSLGLEGIQYF
TGCGCCAGCAGCCTGGGACTAGAGGGCATTCAGTACTTC
>few|TRBV12-3/TRBV12-4|TRBD2|TRBJ2-2
CASSLPTSGVGTGELFF
TGTGCCAGCAGCCTCCCCACTAGCGGGGTTGGCACCGGGGAGCTGTTTTTT
>NA|TRBV10-3|NA|TRBJ2-1
CAIRGELFDNEQFF
TGTGCCATCAGGGGGGAGTTGTTCGACAATGAGCAGTTCTTC
>many|TRBV29-1|NA|TRBJ2-5
CSDRKAGEETQYF
TGCAGCGACAGGAAGGCAGGTGAAGAGACCCAGTACTTC
>NA|TRBV7-9|TRBD2|TRBJ2-1
CASSLGLAWGNEQFF
TGTGCCAGCAGCTTAGGACTAGCGTGGGGCAATGAGCAGTTCTTC
>NA|TRBV29-1|TRBD2|TRBJ2-1
CSVESGNGNEQFF
TGCAGCGTTGAAAGCGGGAATGGCAATGAGCAGTTCTTC
>NA|TRBV3-1|NA|TRBJ1-1
CASSQGTVDEAFF
TGTGCCAGCAGCCAAGGGACGGTTGATGAAGCTTTCTTT
>NA|TRBV28|TRBD2|TRBJ2-4
CASSLGGDAKNIQYF
TGTGCCAGCAGTTTGGGGGGGGATGCCAAAAACATTCAGTACTTC
>few|TRBV2|NA|TRBJ1-5
CASNGGTPSNQPQHF
TGTGCCAGCAATGGGGGGACCCCCAGCAATCAGCCCCAGCATTTT
>few|TRBV28|TRBD2|TRBJ2-3
CASSPRGGSSTDTQYF
TGTGCCAGCAGTCCCCGGGGGGGATCTAGCACAGATACGCAGTATTTT
>NA|TRBV6-6|NA|TRBJ2-3
CASSDEGVSQYF
TGTGCCAGCAGCGACGAGGGGGTGTCGCAGTATTTT
>few|TRBV11-3|TRBD2|TRBJ2-5
CASSLGGLAGLQETQYF
TGTGCCAGCAGCTTAGGTGGGCTAGCGGGACTCCAAGAGACCCAGTACTTC